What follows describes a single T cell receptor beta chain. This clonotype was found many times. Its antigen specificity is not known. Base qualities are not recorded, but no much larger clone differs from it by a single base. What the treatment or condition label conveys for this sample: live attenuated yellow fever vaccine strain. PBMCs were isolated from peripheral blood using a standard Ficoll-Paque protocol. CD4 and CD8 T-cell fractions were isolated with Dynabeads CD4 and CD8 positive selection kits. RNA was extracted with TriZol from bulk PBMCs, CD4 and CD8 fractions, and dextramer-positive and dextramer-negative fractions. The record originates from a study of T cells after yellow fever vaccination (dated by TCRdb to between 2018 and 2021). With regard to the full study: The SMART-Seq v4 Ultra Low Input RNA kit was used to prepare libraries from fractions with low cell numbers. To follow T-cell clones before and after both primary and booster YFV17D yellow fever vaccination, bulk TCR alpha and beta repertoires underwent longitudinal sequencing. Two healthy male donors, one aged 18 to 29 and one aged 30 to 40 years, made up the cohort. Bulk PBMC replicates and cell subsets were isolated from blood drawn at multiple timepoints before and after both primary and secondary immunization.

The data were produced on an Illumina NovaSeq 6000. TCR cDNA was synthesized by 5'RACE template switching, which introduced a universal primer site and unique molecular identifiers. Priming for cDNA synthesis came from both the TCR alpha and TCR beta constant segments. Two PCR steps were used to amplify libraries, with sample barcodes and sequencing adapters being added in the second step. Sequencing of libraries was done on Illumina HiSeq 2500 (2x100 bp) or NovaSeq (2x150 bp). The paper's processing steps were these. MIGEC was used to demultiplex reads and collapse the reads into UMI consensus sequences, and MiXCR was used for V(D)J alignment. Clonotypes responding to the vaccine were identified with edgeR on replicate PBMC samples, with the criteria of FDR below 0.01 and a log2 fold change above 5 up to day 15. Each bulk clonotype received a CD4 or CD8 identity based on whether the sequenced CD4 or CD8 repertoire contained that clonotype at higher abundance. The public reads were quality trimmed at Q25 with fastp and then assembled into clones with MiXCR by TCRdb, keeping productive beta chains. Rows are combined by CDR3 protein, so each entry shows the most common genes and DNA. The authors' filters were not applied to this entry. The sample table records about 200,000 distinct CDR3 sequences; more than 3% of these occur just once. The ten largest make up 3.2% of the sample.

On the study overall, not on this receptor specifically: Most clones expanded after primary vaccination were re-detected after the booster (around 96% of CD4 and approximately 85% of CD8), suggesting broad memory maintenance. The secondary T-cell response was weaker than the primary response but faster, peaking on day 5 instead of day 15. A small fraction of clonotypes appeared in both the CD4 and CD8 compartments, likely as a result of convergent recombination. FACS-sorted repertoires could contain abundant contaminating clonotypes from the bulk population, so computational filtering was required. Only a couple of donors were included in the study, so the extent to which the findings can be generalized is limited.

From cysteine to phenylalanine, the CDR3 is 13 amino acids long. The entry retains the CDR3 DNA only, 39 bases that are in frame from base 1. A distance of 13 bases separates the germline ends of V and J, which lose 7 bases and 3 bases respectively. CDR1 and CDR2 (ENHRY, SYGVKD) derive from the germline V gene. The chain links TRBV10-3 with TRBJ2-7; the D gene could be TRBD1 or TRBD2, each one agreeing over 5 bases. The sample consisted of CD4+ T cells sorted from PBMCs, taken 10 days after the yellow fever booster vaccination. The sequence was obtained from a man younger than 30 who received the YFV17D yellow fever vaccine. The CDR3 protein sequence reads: CAITPREHYEQYF. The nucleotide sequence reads TGTGCCATCACCCCCAGGGAGCACTACGAGCAGTACTTC.